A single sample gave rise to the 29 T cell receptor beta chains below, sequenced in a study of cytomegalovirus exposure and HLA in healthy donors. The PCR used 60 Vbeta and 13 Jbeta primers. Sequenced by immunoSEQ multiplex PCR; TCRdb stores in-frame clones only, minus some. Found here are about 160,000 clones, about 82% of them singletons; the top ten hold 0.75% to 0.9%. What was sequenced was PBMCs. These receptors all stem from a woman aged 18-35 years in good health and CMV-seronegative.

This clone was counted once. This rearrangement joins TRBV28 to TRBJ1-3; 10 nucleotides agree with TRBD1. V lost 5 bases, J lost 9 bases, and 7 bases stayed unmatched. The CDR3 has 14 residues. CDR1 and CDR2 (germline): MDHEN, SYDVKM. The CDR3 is CASSPGTGARTIYF. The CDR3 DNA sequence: TGTGCCAGCAGTCCCGGGACAGGGGCCCGCACCATATATTTT.

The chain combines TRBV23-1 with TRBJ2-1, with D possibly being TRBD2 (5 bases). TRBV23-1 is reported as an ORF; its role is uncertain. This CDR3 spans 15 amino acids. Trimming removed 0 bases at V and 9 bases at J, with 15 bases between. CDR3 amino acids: CASSQSNRRSGEQFF. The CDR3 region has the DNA TGCGCCAGCAGTCAATCCAACCGTAGAAGCGGTGAGCAGTTCTTC.

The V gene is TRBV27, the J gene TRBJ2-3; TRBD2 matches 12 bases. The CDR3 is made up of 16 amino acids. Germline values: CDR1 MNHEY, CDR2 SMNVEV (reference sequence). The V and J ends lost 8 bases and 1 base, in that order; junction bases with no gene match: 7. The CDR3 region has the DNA TGTGCCAGCGGATCTAGCGGGAGGGTTGGCACAGATACGCAGTATTTT. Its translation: CASGSSGRVGTDTQYF.

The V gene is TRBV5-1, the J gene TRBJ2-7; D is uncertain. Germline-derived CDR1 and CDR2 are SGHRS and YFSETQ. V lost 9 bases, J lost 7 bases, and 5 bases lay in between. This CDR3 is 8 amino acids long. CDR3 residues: CAIPEQYF. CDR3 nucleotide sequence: TGCGCCATCCCGGAGCAGTACTTC.

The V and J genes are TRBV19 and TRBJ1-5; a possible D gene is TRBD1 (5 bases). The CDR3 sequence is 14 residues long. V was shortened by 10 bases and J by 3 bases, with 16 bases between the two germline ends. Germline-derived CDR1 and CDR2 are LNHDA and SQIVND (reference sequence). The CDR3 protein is CATRALVNNQPQHF. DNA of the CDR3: TGTGCCACCAGGGCGTTGGTAAACAATCAGCCCCAGCATTTT.

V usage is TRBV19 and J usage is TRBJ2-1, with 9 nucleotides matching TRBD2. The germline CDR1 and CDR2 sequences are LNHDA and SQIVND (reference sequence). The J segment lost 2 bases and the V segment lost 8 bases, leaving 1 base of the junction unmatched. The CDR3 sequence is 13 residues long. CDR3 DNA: TGTGCCAGTCTAGCGGGAACCTACAATGAGCAGTTCTTC. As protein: CASLAGTYNEQFF.

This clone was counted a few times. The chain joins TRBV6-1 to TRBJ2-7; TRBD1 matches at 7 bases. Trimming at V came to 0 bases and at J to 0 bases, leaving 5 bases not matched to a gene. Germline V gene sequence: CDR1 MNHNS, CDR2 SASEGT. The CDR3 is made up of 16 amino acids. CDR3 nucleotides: TGTGCCAGCAGTGAAGCGCAGGGGGTAGGCTCCTACGAGCAGTACTTC. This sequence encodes CASSEAQGVGSYEQYF.

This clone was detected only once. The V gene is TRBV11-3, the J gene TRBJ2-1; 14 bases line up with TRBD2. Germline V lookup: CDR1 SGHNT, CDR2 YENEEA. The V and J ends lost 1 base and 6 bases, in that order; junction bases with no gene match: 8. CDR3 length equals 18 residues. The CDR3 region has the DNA TGTGCCAGCAGCTTAGGTGGGACTAGCGGGAGAAAGGCCAATGAGCAGTTCTTC. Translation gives CASSLGGTSGRKANEQFF.

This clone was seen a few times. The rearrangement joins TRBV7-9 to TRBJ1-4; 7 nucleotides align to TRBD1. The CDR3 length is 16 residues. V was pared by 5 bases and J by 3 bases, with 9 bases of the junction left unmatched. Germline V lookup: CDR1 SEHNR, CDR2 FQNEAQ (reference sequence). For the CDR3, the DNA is TGTGCCAGCAGCACTCCCATCGGGACAGCTAATGAAAAACTGTTTTTT. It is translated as CASSTPIGTANEKLFF.

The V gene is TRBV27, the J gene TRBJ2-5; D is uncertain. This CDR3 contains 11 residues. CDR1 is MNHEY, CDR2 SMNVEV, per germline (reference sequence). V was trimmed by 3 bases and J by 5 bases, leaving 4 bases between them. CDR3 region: CASSFPETQYF. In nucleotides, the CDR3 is TGTGCCAGCAGTTTCCCGGAGACCCAGTACTTC.

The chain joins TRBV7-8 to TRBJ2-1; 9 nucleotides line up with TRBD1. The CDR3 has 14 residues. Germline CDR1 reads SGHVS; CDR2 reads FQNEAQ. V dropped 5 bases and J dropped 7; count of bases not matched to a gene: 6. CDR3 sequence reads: CASSQQGAPNEQFF. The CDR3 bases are TGTGCCAGCAGCCAACAGGGGGCGCCTAATGAGCAGTTCTTC.

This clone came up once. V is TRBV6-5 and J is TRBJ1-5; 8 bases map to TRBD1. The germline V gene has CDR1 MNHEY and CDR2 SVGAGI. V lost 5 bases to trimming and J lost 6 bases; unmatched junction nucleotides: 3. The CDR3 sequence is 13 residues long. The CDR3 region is CASSRDRIQPQHF. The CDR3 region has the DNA TGTGCCAGCAGTCGGGACAGGATTCAGCCCCAGCATTTT.

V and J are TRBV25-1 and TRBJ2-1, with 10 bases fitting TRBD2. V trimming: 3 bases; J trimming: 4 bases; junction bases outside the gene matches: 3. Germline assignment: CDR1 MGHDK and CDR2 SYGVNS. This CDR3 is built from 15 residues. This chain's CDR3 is CASSEKAGGYNEQFF. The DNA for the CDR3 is TGTGCCAGCAGTGAGAAAGCGGGAGGGTACAATGAGCAGTTCTTC.

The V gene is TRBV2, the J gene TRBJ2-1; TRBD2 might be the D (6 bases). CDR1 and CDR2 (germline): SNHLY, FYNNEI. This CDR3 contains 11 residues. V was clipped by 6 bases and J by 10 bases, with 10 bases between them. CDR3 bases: TGTGCCAGCAGGAGACTAGGGGAGCAGTTCTTC. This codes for CASRRLGEQFF. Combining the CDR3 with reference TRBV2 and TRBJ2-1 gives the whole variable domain EPEVTQTPSHQVTQMGQEVILRCVPISNHLYFYWYRQILGQKVEFLVSFYNNEISEKSEIFDDQFSVERPDGSNFTLKIRSTKLEDSAMYFCASRRLGEQFFGPGTRLTVL.

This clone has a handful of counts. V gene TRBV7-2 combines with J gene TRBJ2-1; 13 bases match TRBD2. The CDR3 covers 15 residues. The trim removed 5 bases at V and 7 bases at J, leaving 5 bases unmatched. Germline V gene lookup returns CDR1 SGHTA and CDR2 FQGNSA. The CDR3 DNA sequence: TGTGCCAGCAGCGCCGGACTAGCGGGAGCGAATGAGCAGTTCTTC. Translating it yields CASSAGLAGANEQFF.

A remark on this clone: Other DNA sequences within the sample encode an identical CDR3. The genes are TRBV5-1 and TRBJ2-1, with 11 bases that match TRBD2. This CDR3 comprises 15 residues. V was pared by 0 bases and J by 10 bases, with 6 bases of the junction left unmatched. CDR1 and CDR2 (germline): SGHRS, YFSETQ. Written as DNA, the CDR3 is TGCGCCAGCAGCTTGGTACTAGCGGGAGATGGCGAGCAGTTCTTC. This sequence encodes CASSLVLAGDGEQFF.

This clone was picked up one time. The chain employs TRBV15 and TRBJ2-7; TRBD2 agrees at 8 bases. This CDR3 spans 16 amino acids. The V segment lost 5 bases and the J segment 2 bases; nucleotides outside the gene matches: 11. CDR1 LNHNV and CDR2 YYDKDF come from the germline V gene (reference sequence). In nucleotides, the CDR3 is TGTGCCACCAGCCCTTCTCCGGGACTAGGTGCCTACGAGCAGTACTTC. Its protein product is CATSPSPGLGAYEQYF.

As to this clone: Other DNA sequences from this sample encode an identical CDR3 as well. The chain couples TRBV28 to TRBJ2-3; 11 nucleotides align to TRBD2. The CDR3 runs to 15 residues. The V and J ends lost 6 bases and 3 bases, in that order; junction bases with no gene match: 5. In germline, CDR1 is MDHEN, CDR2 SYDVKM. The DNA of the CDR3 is TGTGCCAGCAGCTTAGCGGGAGGGGGGACAGATACGCAGTATTTT. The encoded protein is CASSLAGGGTDTQYF.

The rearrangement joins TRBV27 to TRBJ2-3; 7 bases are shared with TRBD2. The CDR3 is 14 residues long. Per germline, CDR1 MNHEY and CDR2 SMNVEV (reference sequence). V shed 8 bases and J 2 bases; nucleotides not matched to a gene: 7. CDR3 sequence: CASGREGHTDTQYF. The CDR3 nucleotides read TGTGCCAGCGGGAGGGAAGGCCACACAGATACGCAGTATTTT.

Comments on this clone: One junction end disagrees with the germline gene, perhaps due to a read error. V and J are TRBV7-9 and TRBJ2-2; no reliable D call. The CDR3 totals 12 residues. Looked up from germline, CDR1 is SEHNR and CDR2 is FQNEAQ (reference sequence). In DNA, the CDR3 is TGTTCCAGCAGTCCATCCAGGCGGGAGCTGTTTTTT. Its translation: CSSSPSRRELFF. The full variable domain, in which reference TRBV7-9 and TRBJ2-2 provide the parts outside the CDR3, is DTGVSQNPRHKITKRGQNVTFRCDPISEHNRLYWYRQTLGQGPEFLTYFQNEAQLEKSRLLSDRFSAERPKGSFSTLEIQRTEQGDSAMYLCSSSPSRRELFFGEGSRLTVL.

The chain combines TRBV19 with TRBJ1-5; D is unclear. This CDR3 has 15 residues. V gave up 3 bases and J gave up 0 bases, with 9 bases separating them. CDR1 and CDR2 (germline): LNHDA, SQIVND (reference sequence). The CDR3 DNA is TGTGCCAGTAGTATTATGAGGAATAGCAATCAGCCCCAGCATTTT. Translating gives CASSIMRNSNQPQHF.

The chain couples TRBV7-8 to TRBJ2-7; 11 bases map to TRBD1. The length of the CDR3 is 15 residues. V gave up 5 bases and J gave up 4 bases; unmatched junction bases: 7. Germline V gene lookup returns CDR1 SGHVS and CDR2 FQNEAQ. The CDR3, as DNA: TGTGCCAGCAGCACGAGGACAGGGGGCGGATACGAGCAGTACTTC. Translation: CASSTRTGGGYEQYF.

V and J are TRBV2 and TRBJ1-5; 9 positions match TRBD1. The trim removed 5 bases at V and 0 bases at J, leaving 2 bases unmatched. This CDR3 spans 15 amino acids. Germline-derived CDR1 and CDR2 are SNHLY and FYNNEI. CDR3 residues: CASSWDRDSNQPQHF. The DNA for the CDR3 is TGTGCCAGCAGTTGGGACAGGGATAGCAATCAGCCCCAGCATTTT.

The CDR3 DNA follows: TGTGCCAGCAGCGCCGGACGACAGGGGAGTAGAACTGAAGCTTTCTTT. Its translation is CASSAGRQGSRTEAFF. The gene calls are TRBV5-4 and TRBJ1-1, with 8 positions matching TRBD1. Trimming at V came to 4 bases and at J to 5 bases, leaving 13 bases not matched to a gene. Per the germline V gene, CDR1 is SGHNT and CDR2 is YYREEE (reference sequence). There are 16 residues in the CDR3.

CDR3 sequence reads: CASSLGTGSREAFF. The CDR3, as DNA: TGTGCCAGCAGTTTAGGGACAGGGTCCCGTGAAGCTTTCTTT. The J gene is TRBJ1-1, the V gene TRBV28, with 9 bases identical to TRBD1. V lost 2 bases to trimming and J lost 7 bases; unmatched junction nucleotides: 5. Germline values: CDR1 MDHEN, CDR2 SYDVKM. CDR3 length: 14 residues.

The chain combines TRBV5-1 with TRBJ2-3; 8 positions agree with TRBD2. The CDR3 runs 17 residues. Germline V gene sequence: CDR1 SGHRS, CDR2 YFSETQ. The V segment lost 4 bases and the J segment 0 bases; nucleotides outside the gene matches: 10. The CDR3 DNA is TGCGCCAGCAGCCGGGCCACTAGCGGACTTAGCACAGATACGCAGTATTTT. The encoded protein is CASSRATSGLSTDTQYF.

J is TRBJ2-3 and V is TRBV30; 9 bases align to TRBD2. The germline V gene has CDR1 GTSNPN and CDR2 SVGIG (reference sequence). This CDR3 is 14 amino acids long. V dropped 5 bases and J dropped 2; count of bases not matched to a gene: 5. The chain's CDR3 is CAWFSGSYTDTQYF. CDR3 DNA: TGTGCCTGGTTTAGCGGGAGCTACACAGATACGCAGTATTTT.

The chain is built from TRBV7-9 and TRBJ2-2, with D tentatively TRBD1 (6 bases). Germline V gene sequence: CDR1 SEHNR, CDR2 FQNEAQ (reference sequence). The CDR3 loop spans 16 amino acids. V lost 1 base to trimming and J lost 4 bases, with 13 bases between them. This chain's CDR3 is CASSLGGTLPTGELFF. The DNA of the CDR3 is TGTGCCAGCAGCTTAGGTGGGACACTACCCACCGGGGAGCTGTTTTTT. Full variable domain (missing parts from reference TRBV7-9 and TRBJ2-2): DTGVSQNPRHKITKRGQNVTFRCDPISEHNRLYWYRQTLGQGPEFLTYFQNEAQLEKSRLLSDRFSAERPKGSFSTLEIQRTEQGDSAMYLCASSLGGTLPTGELFFGEGSRLTVL.

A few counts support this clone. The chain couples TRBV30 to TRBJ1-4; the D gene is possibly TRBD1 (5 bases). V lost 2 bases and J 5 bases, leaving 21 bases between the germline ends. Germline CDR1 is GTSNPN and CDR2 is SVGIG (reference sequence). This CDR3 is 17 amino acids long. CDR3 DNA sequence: TGTGCCTGGAGTATTCAGAGACAGAGACTCCAGAATGAAAAACTGTTTTTT. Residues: CAWSIQRQRLQNEKLFF.